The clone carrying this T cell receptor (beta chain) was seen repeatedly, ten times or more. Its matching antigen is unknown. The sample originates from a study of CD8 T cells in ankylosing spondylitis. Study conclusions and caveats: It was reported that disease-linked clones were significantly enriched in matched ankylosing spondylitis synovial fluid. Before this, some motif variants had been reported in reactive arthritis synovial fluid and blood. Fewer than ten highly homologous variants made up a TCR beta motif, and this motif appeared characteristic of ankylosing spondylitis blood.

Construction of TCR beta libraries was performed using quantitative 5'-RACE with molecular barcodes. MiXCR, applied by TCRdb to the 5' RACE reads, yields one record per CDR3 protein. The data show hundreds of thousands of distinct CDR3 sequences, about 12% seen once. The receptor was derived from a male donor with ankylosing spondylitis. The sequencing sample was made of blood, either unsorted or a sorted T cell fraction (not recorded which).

The DNA of the CDR3 is TGTGCCAGCAGAACGTTTGACAATCAGCCCCAGCATTTT. Residues: CASRTFDNQPQHF. This chain joins TRBV6-2 or TRBV6-3 and TRBJ1-5; D is unclear. The CDR3 consists of 13 residues. Germline V gene sequence: CDR1 MNHEY, CDR2 SVGEGT. V gave up 6 bases and J gave up 3 bases, with 9 bases separating them.